Listed here are 30 T cell receptor beta chains from one sample, sequenced in a study of radiation and T cells in renal cell carcinoma. The time point: blood 2 weeks post-SBRT. Specified treatment: 15 Gy SBRT to primary tumor, nephrectomy 4 weeks later. Using immunoSEQ multiplex PCR, the repertoire was profiled, and TCRdb retains in-frame clones only, with some absent. The sample includes 100,000 to 150,000 clones, 81% of them seen just once. The source material was blood, sampled from a patient whose treatment included radiotherapy and nephrectomy. The receptors originated from a man in his fifties with renal cell carcinoma.

This chain joins TRBV6-5 and TRBJ2-5, with 8 bases lining up with TRBD2. The CDR3 has 14 residues. Germline values: CDR1 MNHEY, CDR2 SVGAGI. Trimming took 5 bases from V and 1 from J; bases not matched to a gene: 3. The CDR3 nucleotides read TGTGCCAGCAGTGTGACTAGCGTCCAAGAGACCCAGTACTTC. It yields the protein CASSVTSVQETQYF.

The V call is TRBV6-5, the J call TRBJ2-1; 9 nucleotides line up with TRBD2. CDR3 length equals 16 residues. The V gene end was trimmed by 2 bases and the J gene end by 3 bases; junction bases not matched to a gene: 5. The germline V gene has CDR1 MNHEY and CDR2 SVGAGI. CDR3 sequence: CASSYVAGVNYNEQFF. The DNA for the CDR3 is TGTGCCAGCAGTTACGTAGCGGGAGTTAACTACAATGAGCAGTTCTTC.

J is TRBJ1-2 and V is TRBV6-5, with a possible D match to TRBD1 (5 bases). Germline CDR1 and CDR2: MNHEY and SVGAGI. This CDR3 is built from 14 residues. The ends were cut back, 6 bases at V and 2 bases at J, with 13 bases in the middle. CDR3 sequence (DNA): TGTGCCAGCAGGGAGGGGACGGGGAACTATGGCTACACCTTC. The encoded protein is CASREGTGNYGYTF.

The V and J genes are TRBV18 and TRBJ2-5, with D perhaps TRBD2 (5 bases). CDR3 length equals 16 residues. The germline gives CDR1 KGHSH, CDR2 LQKENI. Deletions cut 7 bases from V and 2 bases from J, with 20 bases between. The CDR3 sequence is CASLPNYPGNQETQYF. Written as DNA, the CDR3 is TGTGCCAGCTTACCCAATTATCCCGGGAATCAAGAGACCCAGTACTTC.

Regarding this clone: Other nucleotide sequences from this sample produce the same CDR3. The V gene is TRBV9, the J gene TRBJ2-3; D might be TRBD1 (5 bases). CDR1 and CDR2 from the germline V gene are SGDLS and YYNGEE. V was pared by 0 bases and J by 1 base, with 9 bases between. The CDR3 totals 15 residues. CDR3 in amino acids: CASSVEQGRTDTQYF. CDR3 DNA sequence: TGTGCCAGCAGCGTAGAGCAGGGTCGCACAGATACGCAGTATTTT.

The V gene is TRBV2, the J gene TRBJ2-3, with 13 bases lining up with TRBD2. Germline V lookup: CDR1 SNHLY, CDR2 FYNNEI. CDR3 size: 15 residues. V was clipped by 8 bases and J by 2 bases; unmatched bases: 4. The CDR3 reads CASEGLAGLTDTQYF. CDR3 coding DNA: TGTGCCAGCGAGGGACTAGCGGGGCTCACAGATACGCAGTATTTT.

The chain couples TRBV4-2 to TRBJ1-4; D unclear. Trimming left V 4 bases short and J 6 bases short, with 15 bases between. The CDR3 covers 15 residues. Germline CDR1 reads LGHNA; CDR2 reads YNFKEQ. CDR3 sequence (DNA): TGTGCCAGCAGCCTCTACGAGGGTAGCGATGAAAAACTGTTTTTT. It translates to CASSLYEGSDEKLFF.

The rearrangement joins TRBV11-2 to TRBJ2-5, with D possibly matching TRBD1 (5 bases). This CDR3 contains 20 residues. Trimming removed 0 bases at V and 5 bases at J, with 28 bases between. The germline CDR1 and CDR2 sequences are SGHAT and FQNNGV. The CDR3 region has the DNA TGTGCCAGCAGCTTAGATGGTCGATGGGGCTGGGGTTCCGCCATGGAGACCCAGTACTTC. Its protein product is CASSLDGRWGWGSAMETQYF.

The J gene is TRBJ1-2, the V gene TRBV29-1; the D gene is possibly TRBD1 (5 bases). The CDR3 runs to 14 residues. Trimming cost V 6 bases and J 0 bases, with 14 bases left between them. From germline, CDR1 is SQVTM and CDR2 ANQGSEA. This CDR3 is CSVRIDSTNYGYTF. In DNA, the CDR3 is TGCAGCGTAAGGATTGACAGTACTAACTATGGCTACACCTTC. Variable domain in full (rest from reference TRBV29-1 and TRBJ1-2): SAVISQKPSRDICQRGTSLTIQCQVDSQVTMMFWYRQQPGQSLTLIATANQGSEATYESGFVIDKFPISRPNLTFSTLTVSNMSPEDSSIYLCSVRIDSTNYGYTFGSGTRLTVV.

The V gene is TRBV6-5, the J gene TRBJ2-7, with 10 bases matching TRBD1. This CDR3 has 14 residues. The V segment lost 5 bases and the J segment 3 bases; nucleotides outside the gene matches: 4. The germline gives CDR1 MNHEY, CDR2 SVGAGI. This CDR3 is CASSAGQGFYEQYF. The CDR3 coding sequence is TGTGCCAGCAGTGCGGGACAGGGGTTCTACGAGCAGTACTTC.

The chain recombines TRBV5-1 with TRBJ1-4; 7 bases are a match to TRBD1. The junction had 5 bases not matched to a gene; V was cut back by 3 bases and J by 0 bases. Germline CDR1 SGHRS, CDR2 YFSETQ. The CDR3 is 16 amino acids. CDR3 region: CASSSGQRATNEKLFF. The CDR3 bases are TGCGCCAGCAGCTCGGGACAGCGAGCAACTAATGAAAAACTGTTTTTT. The full variable domain, in which reference TRBV5-1 and TRBJ1-4 provide the parts outside the CDR3, is KAGVTQTPRYLIKTRGQQVTLSCSPISGHRSVSWYQQTPGQGLQFLFEYFSETQRNKGNFPGRFSGRQFSNSRSEMNVSTLELGDSALYLCASSSGQRATNEKLFFGSGTQLSVL.

This clone was seen a single time. This chain links TRBV19 with TRBJ2-7; a weak D match, TRBD1 (6 bases). CDR3 size: 14 residues. Germline CDR1 and CDR2: LNHDA and SQIVND (reference sequence). Trimming cost V 6 bases and J 3 bases, with 15 bases left between them. The CDR3 loop reads CASSTGTFLYEQYF. The CDR3 bases are TGTGCCAGTAGCACCGGGACATTTCTCTACGAGCAGTACTTC.

The rearrangement joins TRBV6-5 to TRBJ1-4; D ambiguous. V was pared by 3 bases and J by 7 bases, with 15 bases between. This CDR3 comprises 15 residues. Germline loops: CDR1 MNHEY, CDR2 SVGAGI. The CDR3 loop is CASSYLSGMREKLFF. CDR3 in DNA: TGTGCCAGCAGTTATTTATCGGGGATGCGTGAAAAACTGTTTTTT.

This chain connects TRBV18 to TRBJ1-1, with TRBD1 as a possible D gene (5 bases). The CDR3 runs to 15 residues. Germline loops: CDR1 KGHSH, CDR2 LQKENI. With 3 bases removed from V and 4 bases from J, the gap between germline ends came to 15 bases. In nucleotides, the CDR3 is TGTGCCAGCTCACCGGTCAGGGTGGGGAGCACTGAAGCTTTCTTT. Protein: CASSPVRVGSTEAFF.

The J gene is TRBJ2-7, the V gene TRBV28; D gene uncertain. This CDR3 has 9 residues. V was pared by 9 bases and J by 4 bases, with 4 bases between. CDR1 and CDR2 (germline): MDHEN, SYDVKM. The CDR3 DNA reads TGTGCCAGTGGGTACGAGCAGTACTTC. Protein sequence: CASGYEQYF.

The V call is TRBV30, the J call TRBJ1-4, with D unclear. V gave up 1 base and J gave up 10 bases, with 1 base separating them. Germline CDR1 is GTSNPN and CDR2 is SVGIG (reference sequence). CDR3 length equals 9 residues. CDR3 sequence: CAWSAKLFF. DNA for the CDR3: TGTGCCTGGAGTGCAAAACTGTTTTTT.

The V call is TRBV6-5, the J call TRBJ1-2, with a weak D call TRBD1 (5 bases). Germline CDR1 MNHEY, CDR2 SVGAGI. The CDR3 loop spans 14 amino acids. V was cut by 6 bases and J by 5 bases, with 16 bases left in between. The CDR3 region has the DNA TGTGCCAGCAGCCGTACGGCAGGGCGGTATGGCTACACCTTC. It is translated as CASSRTAGRYGYTF.

The chain couples TRBV5-1 to TRBJ1-1, with a possible D match to TRBD1 (6 bases). The CDR3 is 15 amino acids. Looked up from germline, CDR1 is SGHRS and CDR2 is YFSETQ. The germline V and J ends were trimmed by 0 bases and 3 bases, with 12 bases remaining between them. The CDR3 DNA follows: TGCGCCAGCAGCTTGGAGGGCAGGGGTTACACTGAAGCTTTCTTT. Translated: CASSLEGRGYTEAFF.

The V and J genes are TRBV7-2 and TRBJ1-3, with unresolved D. The CDR3 sequence is 13 residues long. Trimming took off 4 bases at V and 6 bases at J, with 10 bases between the two ends. CDR1 and CDR2 (germline): SGHTA, FQGNSA. The CDR3 DNA is TGTGCCAGCAGCTCCGTTCCTGTAAACACCATATATTTT. Translating it yields CASSSVPVNTIYF.

V and J are TRBV5-3 and TRBJ2-7, with 10 bases matching TRBD1. TRBV5-3 is designated an ORF whose function remains uncertain. The CDR3 has 16 amino acids. The junction had 13 bases not matched to a gene; V was cut back by 4 bases and J by 6 bases. Here the CDR3 DNA reads TGTGCCAGAAGCCGCCTGCGTCCGGGACAGGGGCTCGAGCAGTACTTC. Amino acids: CARSRLRPGQGLEQYF.

V gene TRBV2 combines with J gene TRBJ2-7; D perhaps matches TRBD2 (6 bases). CDR3 length equals 10 residues. Trimming pared 6 bases from V and 11 bases from J, leaving 11 bases between. Germline V gene lookup returns CDR1 SNHLY and CDR2 FYNNEI. As DNA, the CDR3 is TGTGCCAGCAGATCCGGGACTGAGTACTTC. This codes for CASRSGTEYF.

This rearrangement joins TRBV7-9 to TRBJ2-7; TRBD2 matches at 8 bases. V lost 3 bases to trimming and J lost 2 bases; unmatched junction nucleotides: 3. This CDR3 comprises 14 residues. Per germline, CDR1 SEHNR and CDR2 FQNEAQ (reference sequence). CDR3 loop: CASSLSGSAYEQYF. As DNA, the CDR3 is TGTGCCAGCAGCTTGAGCGGGAGCGCCTACGAGCAGTACTTC. Full variable domain (missing parts from reference TRBV7-9 and TRBJ2-7): DTGVSQNPRHKITKRGQNVTFRCDPISEHNRLYWYRQTLGQGPEFLTYFQNEAQLEKSRLLSDRFSAERPKGSFSTLEIQRTEQGDSAMYLCASSLSGSAYEQYFGPGTRLTVT.

This clone was seen once. The V call is TRBV6-5, the J call TRBJ1-1; no firm D call. The germline V gene encodes CDR1 MNHEY and CDR2 SVGAGI. Trimming removed 2 bases from V and 0 bases from J, with 13 bases in between. This CDR3 region has 16 residues. CDR3 sequence (DNA): TGTGCCAGCAGTTACACCTTAGGACGAGTGAACACTGAAGCTTTCTTT. It encodes CASSYTLGRVNTEAFF.

V gene TRBV10-3 combines with J gene TRBJ1-5, with D unclear. Trimming stripped 6 bases from V and 3 bases from J, with 18 bases between. Germline assignment: CDR1 ENHRY and CDR2 SYGVKD. CDR3 length: 16 residues. The CDR3: CAIRVGSGGDNQPQHF. DNA of the CDR3: TGTGCCATCAGGGTGGGCAGTGGTGGAGACAATCAGCCCCAGCATTTT.

The chain uses TRBV4-3 and TRBJ2-1, with TRBD2 identical over 10 bases. Germline V lookup: CDR1 LGHNA, CDR2 YSLEER. CDR3 size: 16 residues. V gave up 0 bases and J gave up 10 bases; unmatched junction bases: 9. For the CDR3, the DNA is TGCGCCAGCAGCCAAGATTTAACTAGCGGGGAGGTCGAGCAGTTCTTC. Translated, it gives CASSQDLTSGEVEQFF.

The chain has TRBV7-6 and TRBJ2-5; TRBD2 is a possible D gene (6 bases). V lost 1 base and J 7 bases, leaving 13 bases between the germline ends. The CDR3 has 14 amino acids. The germline gives CDR1 SGHVS, CDR2 FNYEAQ. CDR3 protein: CASSLGGGRGTQYF. CDR3 sequence (DNA): TGTGCCAGCAGCTTAGGCGGCGGGCGGGGGACCCAGTACTTC.

This clone came up a few times. J is TRBJ1-4 and V is TRBV4-2; TRBD1 might be the D (5 bases). V was shortened by 3 bases and J by 8 bases, with 19 bases between the two germline ends. The CDR3 is 16 residues long. CDR1 is LGHNA, CDR2 YNFKEQ, per germline. This chain's CDR3 is CASSHGIRVAEEKLFF. The CDR3 bases are TGTGCCAGCAGCCACGGGATCAGGGTTGCGGAAGAAAAACTGTTTTTT.

This clone was counted only a few times. The chain employs TRBV5-1 and TRBJ1-1; possible D gene TRBD1, 6 bases. Germline lookup yields CDR1 SGHRS and CDR2 YFSETQ. The CDR3 spans 15 residues. Trimming pared 0 bases from V and 3 bases from J, leaving 12 bases between. The CDR3 bases are TGCGCCAGCAGCTTGGAAGGGGGGATTTACACTGAAGCTTTCTTT. Its translation: CASSLEGGIYTEAFF.

This clone was seen once. The V and J genes are TRBV29-1 and TRBJ2-7, with D perhaps matching TRBD1 (5 bases). The V end lost 0 bases, the J end lost 4 bases, and 19 bases lay between the germline ends. CDR1 SQVTM and CDR2 ANQGSEA come from the germline V gene. The CDR3 is made up of 16 amino acids. The CDR3 nucleotides are TGCAGCGTTGAAGATCCTGAATCAGGGAAAGAGTACGAGCAGTACTTC. Amino acid sequence: CSVEDPESGKEYEQYF.

The genes are TRBV19 and TRBJ1-4; D uncertain. The V gene's germline CDR1 is LNHDA and CDR2 SQIVND (reference sequence). The CDR3 has 15 residues. Deletions cut 3 bases from V and 3 bases from J, with 11 bases between. The CDR3 nucleotides read TGTGCCAGTAGTATCGGAGGGTATTCTAATGAAAAACTGTTTTTT. Translation gives CASSIGGYSNEKLFF.